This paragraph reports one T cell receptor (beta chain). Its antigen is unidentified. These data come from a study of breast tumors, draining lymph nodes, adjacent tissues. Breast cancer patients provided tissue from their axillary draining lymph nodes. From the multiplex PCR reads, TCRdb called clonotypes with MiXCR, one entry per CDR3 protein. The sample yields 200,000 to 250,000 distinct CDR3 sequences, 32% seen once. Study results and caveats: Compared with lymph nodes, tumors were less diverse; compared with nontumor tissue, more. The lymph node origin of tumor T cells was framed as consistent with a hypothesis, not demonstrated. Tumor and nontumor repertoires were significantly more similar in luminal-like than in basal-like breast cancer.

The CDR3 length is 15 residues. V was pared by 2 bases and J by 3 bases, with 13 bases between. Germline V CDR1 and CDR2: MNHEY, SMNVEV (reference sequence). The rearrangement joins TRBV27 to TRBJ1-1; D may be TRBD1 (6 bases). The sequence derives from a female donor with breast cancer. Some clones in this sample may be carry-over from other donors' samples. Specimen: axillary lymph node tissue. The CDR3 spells CASSLNTGFDTEAFF. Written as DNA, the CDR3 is TGTGCCAGCAGTTTAAATACAGGGTTTGACACTGAAGCTTTCTTT.